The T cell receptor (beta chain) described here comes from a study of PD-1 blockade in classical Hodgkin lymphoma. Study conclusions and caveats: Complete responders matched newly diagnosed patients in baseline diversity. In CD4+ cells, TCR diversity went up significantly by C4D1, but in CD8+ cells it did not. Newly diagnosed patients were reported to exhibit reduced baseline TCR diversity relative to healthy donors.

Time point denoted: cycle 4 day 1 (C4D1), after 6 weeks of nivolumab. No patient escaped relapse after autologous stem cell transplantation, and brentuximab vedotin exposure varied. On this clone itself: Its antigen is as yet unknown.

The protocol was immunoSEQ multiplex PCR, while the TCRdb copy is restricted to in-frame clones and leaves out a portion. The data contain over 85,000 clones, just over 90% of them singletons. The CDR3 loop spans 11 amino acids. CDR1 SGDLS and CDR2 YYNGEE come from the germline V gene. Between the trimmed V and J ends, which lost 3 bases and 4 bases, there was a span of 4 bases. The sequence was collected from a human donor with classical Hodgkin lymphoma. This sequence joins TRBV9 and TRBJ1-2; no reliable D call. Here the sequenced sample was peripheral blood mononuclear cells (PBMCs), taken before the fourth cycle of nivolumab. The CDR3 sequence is CASSAVYGYTF. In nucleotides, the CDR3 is TGTGCCAGCAGCGCAGTCTATGGCTACACCTTC.